This T cell receptor (beta chain) originates from a study of Ad26.COV2.S vaccination and SARS-CoV-2 variants. The CDR3 is 17 amino acids. The V and J ends lost 5 bases and 0 bases, in that order; junction bases with no gene match: 10. Germline CDR1 reads SGHTA; CDR2 reads FQGNSA. The method was immunoSEQ multiplex PCR; TCRdb's version includes in-frame clones alone and lacks a portion of them. This sample has more than 300,000 clones, with less than 90% found just once. Treatment of the sample: roughly 20 received Ad26.COV2.S at low or high dose, single or two shots; 5 received placebo; per-sample allocation not given. Collection of the samples took place on day 63 after the first injection of vaccine or placebo. Wuhan-strain SARS-CoV-2 spike was expressed by the Ad26 vector that made up the vaccine.

The starting material was peripheral blood, obtained in a trial of Ad26.COV2.S vaccine versus placebo. This receptor was taken from a person between 18 and 59 years old who received the Ad26.COV2.S COVID-19 vaccine or a placebo. V gene TRBV7-2 combines with J gene TRBJ1-1; 9 bases are shared with TRBD1. CDR3 amino acids: CASSRGQGFLLNTEAFF. As DNA, the CDR3 is TGTGCCAGCAGCCGGGGACAGGGTTTCTTACTGAACACTGAAGCTTTCTTT.